One and the same sample provided the 26 T cell receptor beta chains below, sequenced in a study of shared clonotypes between healthy human individuals. It was CD45RO-negative cells, positively selected for CCR7, that made up naive CD8 cells, with terminally differentiated effector memory CD45RA+ cells excluded. Data came from immunoSEQ multiplex PCR; TCRdb stores just in-frame clones and leaves some out. This sample has about 2 million clones, with about 95% found just once. The sequencing sample was made of naive CD8+ T cells sorted from blood. The receptors here all came from a man younger than 35 in good health.

The chain carries TRBV7-3 and TRBJ2-2; D unresolved. Looked up from germline, CDR1 is SGHTA and CDR2 is FQGTGA. This CDR3 region has 12 residues. Trimming took 4 bases from V and 7 from J, leaving 7 bases between them. This CDR3 reads CASSSVGGELFF. The CDR3 DNA is TGTGCCAGCAGCTCGGTGGGCGGGGAGCTGTTTTTT.

This chain uses TRBV27 with TRBJ2-3, with D hard to call. V was pared by 3 bases and J by 2 bases, with 9 bases between. The length of the CDR3 is 14 residues. Germline V CDR1 and CDR2: MNHEY, SMNVEV (reference sequence). CDR3 sequence reads: CASSFASSTDTQYF. Here the CDR3 DNA reads TGTGCCAGCAGTTTTGCTAGTTCCACAGATACGCAGTATTTT.

This chain uses TRBV6-1 with TRBJ1-4; 7 nucleotides line up with TRBD1. V shed 5 bases and J 4 bases; nucleotides not matched to a gene: 7. Germline CDR1 is MNHNS and CDR2 is SASEGT. The CDR3 length is 15 residues. CDR3 DNA: TGTGCCAGCAGTTTCCCCCGGGACAGTAATGAAAAACTGTTTTTT. As protein: CASSFPRDSNEKLFF.

The chain links TRBV30 to TRBJ2-3; D is possibly TRBD2 (6 bases). Germline values: CDR1 GTSNPN, CDR2 SVGIG (reference sequence). Trimming took off 4 bases at V and 5 bases at J, with 19 bases between the two ends. The CDR3 length is 15 residues. CDR3 residues: CAWTGMGGSVDTQYF. Here the CDR3 DNA reads TGTGCCTGGACCGGGATGGGGGGTAGCGTAGATACGCAGTATTTT.

This sequence joins TRBV9 and TRBJ2-7; 9 nucleotides align to TRBD1. With V trimmed by 4 bases and J by 5 bases, 10 bases remained unmatched. The CDR3 runs to 15 residues. Germline V gene data show CDR1 as SGDLS and CDR2 as YYNGEE. The CDR3 sequence is CASSPSGQGSHEQYF. The DNA for the CDR3 is TGTGCCAGCAGCCCGTCAGGACAGGGGAGCCACGAGCAGTACTTC.

The chain links TRBV6-5 to TRBJ2-2; D is unclear. CDR3 length: 15 residues. Germline loops: CDR1 MNHEY, CDR2 SVGAGI. V shed 5 bases and J shed 6 bases, with 16 bases lying between them. For the CDR3, the DNA is TGTGCCAGCAGTATAAGTGGGGAAGTGCCCGGGGAGCTGTTTTTT. Amino acids: CASSISGEVPGELFF.

The chain uses TRBV7-8 and TRBJ2-1; no definite D call. The CDR3 totals 16 residues. CDR1 and CDR2 from the germline V gene are SGHVS and FQNEAQ. Deletions cut 5 bases from V and 0 bases from J, with 14 bases between. The DNA for the CDR3 is TGTGCCAGCAGCCCCAACTCCCGCAGCTCCTACAATGAGCAGTTCTTC. Translating it yields CASSPNSRSSYNEQFF.

This clone was detected only a few times. The sample holds other DNA sequences that translate to the same CDR3. The chain carries TRBV6-5 and TRBJ1-2; D is possibly TRBD1 (5 bases). The CDR3 runs 14 residues. Trimming stripped 0 bases from V and 3 bases from J, with 8 bases between. The germline gives CDR1 MNHEY, CDR2 SVGAGI. CDR3 bases: TGTGCCAGCAGTTACTCGGGGGTTCACTATGGCTACACCTTC. Its protein product is CASSYSGVHYGYTF.

This clone was counted once. The genes are TRBV27 and TRBJ2-2, with no clear D. This CDR3 spans 16 amino acids. Trimming cost V 8 bases and J 6 bases, with 22 bases left between them. Per germline, CDR1 MNHEY and CDR2 SMNVEV (reference sequence). The CDR3 protein is CASYSELTYGAGELFF. DNA for the CDR3: TGTGCCAGCTACTCCGAGCTAACCTATGGCGCCGGGGAGCTGTTTTTT.

The rearrangement joins TRBV7-2 to TRBJ2-2; 7 bases are shared with TRBD1. V shed 5 bases and J 7 bases; nucleotides not matched to a gene: 13. Germline V CDR1 and CDR2: SGHTA, FQGNSA. CDR3 length: 16 residues. The CDR3 sequence: CASSPIQGVLGGELFF. DNA for the CDR3: TGTGCCAGCAGCCCCATTCAGGGGGTCTTAGGCGGGGAGCTGTTTTTT.

The chain has TRBV7-9 and TRBJ2-3; 14 bases are a match to TRBD2. V trimming: 5 bases; J trimming: 2 bases; junction bases outside the gene matches: 6. CDR3 length equals 17 residues. Germline CDR1 reads SEHNR; CDR2 reads FQNEAQ (reference sequence). In nucleotides, the CDR3 is TGTGCCAGCAGCGGGACTAGCGGGGGACTCCCCACAGATACGCAGTATTTT. Translation: CASSGTSGGLPTDTQYF.

The chain links TRBV4-3 to TRBJ2-1; 11 bases fit TRBD2. The CDR3 runs to 17 residues. J lost 7 bases, V lost 0 bases, and 8 bases had no gene match. Germline CDR1 reads LGHNA; CDR2 reads YSLEER. CDR3 nucleotide sequence: TGCGCCAGCAGCCAAGATGGGGGACTAGCGGTGTTAAATGAGCAGTTCTTC. Translated, it gives CASSQDGGLAVLNEQFF.

A remark on this clone: The same CDR3 can be traced to other DNA sequences in this sample. The rearrangement links TRBV7-9 to TRBJ2-1; 7 nucleotides align to TRBD2. V dropped 0 bases and J dropped 10; count of bases not matched to a gene: 3. The germline V gene has CDR1 SEHNR and CDR2 FQNEAQ (reference sequence). This CDR3 has 13 residues. CDR3 nucleotide sequence: TGTGCCAGCAGCTTAGCCGGGACTAACGAGCAGTTCTTC. This encodes CASSLAGTNEQFF.

The chain joins TRBV6-4 to TRBJ2-3; perhaps TRBD1 as D (7 bases). The CDR3 is made up of 12 amino acids. The V and J ends lost 9 bases and 6 bases respectively, with 13 bases between them. Per the germline V gene, CDR1 is MRHNA and CDR2 is SNTAGT. CDR3 in amino acids: CARRDREDTQYF. The DNA for the CDR3 is TGTGCCAGGCGGGACAGAGAGGATACGCAGTATTTT.

This chain connects TRBV7-9 to TRBJ1-1; 7 bases agree with TRBD1. V lost 5 bases to trimming and J lost 5 bases; unmatched junction nucleotides: 20. CDR3 size: 18 residues. Germline V gives CDR1 SEHNR, CDR2 FQNEAQ (reference sequence). CDR3 loop: CASSIPRLRTGGGTEAFF. CDR3 nucleotides: TGTGCCAGCAGCATACCACGACTTAGGACAGGTGGGGGGACTGAAGCTTTCTTT.

This clone was seen only once. CDR3 DNA sequence: TGTGCCAGCAGGGGTAGCGGGGCCAACGTCCTGACTTTC. It encodes CASRGSGANVLTF. The chain couples TRBV5-5 to TRBJ2-6, with D hard to call. The V end was cut by 5 bases, the J end by 4 bases, with 7 bases between. Germline V gene sequence: CDR1 SGHKS, CDR2 YYEKEE (reference sequence). This CDR3 spans 13 amino acids.

This rearrangement joins TRBV27 to TRBJ1-5; 9 nucleotides match TRBD1. J was trimmed by 5 bases and V by 7 bases; bases with no gene match: 6. The CDR3 is 14 residues long. The germline CDR1 and CDR2 sequences are MNHEY and SMNVEV (reference sequence). CDR3 sequence: CASMSGTGHQPQHF. DNA for the CDR3: TGTGCCAGCATGAGCGGGACAGGGCATCAGCCCCAGCATTTT.

This chain connects TRBV27 to TRBJ1-2; D is perhaps TRBD1 (5 bases). The CDR3 is 15 residues long. The germline V gene has CDR1 MNHEY and CDR2 SMNVEV (reference sequence). V lost 6 bases and J lost 7, with 21 bases in between. The CDR3 loop is CASRGWGGELSGYTF. The CDR3 bases are TGTGCCAGCAGGGGATGGGGAGGGGAGTTGAGTGGCTACACCTTC.

V usage is TRBV28 and J usage is TRBJ2-1; D may be TRBD2 (6 bases). In germline, CDR1 is MDHEN, CDR2 SYDVKM. V gave up 5 bases and J gave up 5 bases, with 19 bases separating them. The CDR3 sequence is 16 residues long. The CDR3 coding sequence is TGTGCCAGCAGTCCTAGACTAGGAGTCGAGCACAATGAGCAGTTCTTC. Protein: CASSPRLGVEHNEQFF.

This clone appeared once. The gene calls are TRBV19 and TRBJ2-2; 12 nucleotides align to TRBD2. The CDR3 runs 18 residues. Germline assignment: CDR1 LNHDA and CDR2 SQIVND (reference sequence). With 2 bases clipped from V and 4 bases from J, the junction kept 8 bases outside the gene matches. CDR3 residues: CASSISLAGGPLTGELFF. CDR3 bases: TGTGCCAGTAGTATAAGCCTAGCGGGGGGGCCACTCACCGGGGAGCTGTTTTTT.

V is TRBV4-1 and J is TRBJ2-5, with D unresolved. CDR3 length: 15 residues. Germline loops: CDR1 MGHRA, CDR2 YSYEKL. The V end was cut by 2 bases, the J end by 5 bases, with 15 bases between. The DNA of the CDR3 is TGCGCCAGCAGCCAAATGTTGAGAGCCGCGGAGACCCAGTACTTC. As protein: CASSQMLRAAETQYF.

The chain joins TRBV6-5 to TRBJ2-7; D call uncertain. The CDR3 has 14 amino acids. Trimming removed 4 bases at V and 5 bases at J, with 15 bases between. Germline loops: CDR1 MNHEY, CDR2 SVGAGI. This CDR3 is CASSSERIFDEQYF. The CDR3 DNA reads TGTGCCAGCAGTTCCGAGAGGATTTTCGACGAGCAGTACTTC.

The rearrangement joins TRBV12-5 to TRBJ1-2; 10 bases agree with TRBD1. The CDR3 length is 18 residues. The germline CDR1 and CDR2 sequences are LGHNT and FRNRAP. The trim removed 2 bases at V and 3 bases at J, leaving 12 bases unmatched. CDR3: CASGLQTGGHPKDYGYTF. The CDR3 DNA is TGTGCTAGTGGTTTGCAGACAGGGGGCCACCCTAAAGACTATGGCTACACCTTC.

The V gene is TRBV4-2, the J gene TRBJ1-1; weak D call: TRBD1 (5 bases). This CDR3 spans 15 amino acids. Germline V gene sequence: CDR1 LGHNA, CDR2 YNFKEQ. V was shortened by 3 bases and J by 4 bases, with 15 bases between the two germline ends. The CDR3 protein is CASSQSPGSGTEAFF. DNA for the CDR3: TGTGCCAGCAGCCAGTCCCCAGGGAGCGGCACTGAAGCTTTCTTT.

V gene TRBV5-6 combines with J gene TRBJ1-2, with D unclear. Germline V gene data show CDR1 as SGHDT and CDR2 as YYEEEE. The CDR3 covers 15 residues. V lost 2 bases and J lost 0, with 11 bases in between. CDR3 sequence: CASSFGYRANYGYTF. In nucleotides, the CDR3 is TGTGCCAGCAGCTTCGGCTACAGAGCTAACTATGGCTACACCTTC.

The J gene is TRBJ2-5, the V gene TRBV27; D is perhaps TRBD2 (5 bases). V was shortened by 2 bases and J by 5 bases, with 18 bases between the two germline ends. The length of the CDR3 is 16 residues. Germline CDR1 is MNHEY and CDR2 is SMNVEV (reference sequence). In DNA, the CDR3 is TGTGCCAGCAGTTTAGTGGGAGCCCGATTCTTGGAGACCCAGTACTTC. This encodes CASSLVGARFLETQYF.